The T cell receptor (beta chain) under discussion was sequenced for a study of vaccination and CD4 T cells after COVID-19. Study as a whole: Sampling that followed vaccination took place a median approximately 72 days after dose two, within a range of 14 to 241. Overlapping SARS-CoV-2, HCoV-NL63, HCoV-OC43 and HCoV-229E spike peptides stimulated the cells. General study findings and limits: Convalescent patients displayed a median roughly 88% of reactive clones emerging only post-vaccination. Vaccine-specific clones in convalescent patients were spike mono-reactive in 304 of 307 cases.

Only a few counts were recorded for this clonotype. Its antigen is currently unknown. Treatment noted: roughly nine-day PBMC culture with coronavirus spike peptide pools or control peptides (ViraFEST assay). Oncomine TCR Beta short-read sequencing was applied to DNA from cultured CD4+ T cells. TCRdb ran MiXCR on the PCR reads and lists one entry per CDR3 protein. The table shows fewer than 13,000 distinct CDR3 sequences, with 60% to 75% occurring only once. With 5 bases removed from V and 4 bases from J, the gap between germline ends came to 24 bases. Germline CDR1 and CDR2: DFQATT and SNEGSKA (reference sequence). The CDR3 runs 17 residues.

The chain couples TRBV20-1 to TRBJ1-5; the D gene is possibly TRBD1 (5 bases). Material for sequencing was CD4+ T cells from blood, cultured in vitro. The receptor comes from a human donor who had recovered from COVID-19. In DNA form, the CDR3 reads TGCAGTGCTGCCCTATCCCTTAGAAGGGGAGGGAATCAGCCCCAGCATTTT. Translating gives CSAALSLRRGGNQPQHF.